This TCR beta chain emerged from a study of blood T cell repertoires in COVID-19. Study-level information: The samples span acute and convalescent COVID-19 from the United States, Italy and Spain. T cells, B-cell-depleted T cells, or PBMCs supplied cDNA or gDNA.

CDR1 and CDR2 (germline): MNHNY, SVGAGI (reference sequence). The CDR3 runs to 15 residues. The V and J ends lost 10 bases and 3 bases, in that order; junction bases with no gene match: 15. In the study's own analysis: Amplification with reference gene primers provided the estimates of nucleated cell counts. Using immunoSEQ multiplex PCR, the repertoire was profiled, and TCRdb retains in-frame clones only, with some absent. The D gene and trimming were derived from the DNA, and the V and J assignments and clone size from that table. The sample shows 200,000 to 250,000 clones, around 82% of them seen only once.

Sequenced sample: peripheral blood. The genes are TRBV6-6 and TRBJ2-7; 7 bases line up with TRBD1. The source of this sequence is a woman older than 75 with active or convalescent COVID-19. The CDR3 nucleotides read TGTGCCACCCGTGAGGGGGCCACAGCCGTCTACGAGCAGTACTTC. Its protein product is CATREGATAVYEQYF.